This is a list of T cell receptor beta chains from one sample in a study of T cell repertoires in cytomegalovirus infection. TCRdb reanalysed the reads using MiXCR and keeps one entry per CDR3 protein. The sample holds about 260,000 distinct CDR3 sequences; 9.1% are singletons and the top ten take over 12%. What was sequenced was PBMCs. These receptors all come from a human donor in good health (CMV status not recorded). Some clones in this sample may be carry-over from other donors' samples. CDR3s include the opening cysteine and the closing phenylalanine or tryptophan. The D gene is left open where the match is weak. Clone size is given for some rows only: seen once, a few or many times, or a class if the clone is expanded.

TRBD2,TRBJ2-2,TRBV13,few,CASSSSGLAGPGELFF,TGTGCCAGCAGCTCGAGCGGACTAGCCGGGCCCGGGGAGCTGTTTTTT
TRBD2,TRBJ2-2,TRBV7-2,few,CASSFRTSGRGGNTGELFF,TGTGCCAGCAGCTTTAGGACTAGCGGGAGGGGAGGAAACACCGGGGAGCTGTTTTTT
NA,TRBJ1-1,TRBV12-3/TRBV12-4,many,CASSSRTESSRAFF,TGTGCCAGCAGCTCCCGGACAGAGTCTTCGAGAGCTTTCTTT
TRBD2,TRBJ2-1,TRBV7-2,many,CASSSPGLAGVVEQFF,TGTGCCAGCAGCTCCCCGGGACTAGCGGGAGTAGTTGAGCAGTTCTTC
NA,TRBJ2-1,TRBV6-6,many,CASSWTAKVDNEQFF,TGTGCCTCATCGTGGACGGCGAAAGTTGACAATGAGCAGTTCTTC
TRBD2,TRBJ2-3,TRBV7-2,many,CASSAYSSGGVLPDTQYF,TGTGCCAGCAGCGCCTATTCTAGCGGGGGGGTTCTGCCCGATACGCAGTATTTT
NA,TRBJ1-1,TRBV7-2,many,CASSADAPGLNTEAFF,TGTGCCAGCAGCGCTGACGCGCCAGGGCTGAACACTGAAGCTTTCTTT
NA,TRBJ2-3,TRBV20-1,few,CSVLAGLGTDTQYF,TGCAGTGTTTTGGCGGGATTGGGGACAGATACGCAGTATTTT
NA,TRBJ2-5,TRBV5-4,few,CASSLFQGPETQYF,TGTGCCAGCAGCTTGTTTCAGGGGCCAGAGACCCAGTACTTC
NA,TRBJ1-5,TRBV5-5,few,CASSTGTGDQPQHF,TGTGCCAGCAGCACTGGGACCGGCGATCAGCCCCAGCATTTT
NA,TRBJ2-7,TRBV4-1,NA,CASSRGQGSSSYEQYF,TGCGCCAGCAGCCGAGGACAAGGGTCAAGCTCCTACGAGCAGTACTTC
TRBD1,TRBJ2-1,TRBV7-2,many,CASSPGTGDNEQFF,TGTGCCAGCAGCCCGGGGACAGGCGACAATGAGCAGTTCTTC
NA,TRBJ2-1,TRBV19,many,CASSGGIRASSYNEQFF,TGTGCCAGTAGCGGGGGAATCAGGGCGAGCTCCTACAATGAGCAGTTCTTC
TRBD1,TRBJ2-7,TRBV6-2/TRBV6-3,few,CASKTRTGAREQYF,TGTGCCAGCAAGACCCGGACAGGAGCTCGGGAGCAGTACTTC
TRBD2,TRBJ2-5,TRBV7-2,many,CASSVRLAGEETQYF,TGTGCCAGCAGCGTTCGACTAGCGGGGGAAGAGACCCAGTACTTC
NA,TRBJ1-2,TRBV4-2,NA,CASSQGRGYTF,TGTGCCAGCAGCCAAGGACGAGGCTACACCTTC
TRBD1,TRBJ2-3,TRBV7-3,many,CASSWTGTDTQYF,TGTGCCAGCAGCTGGACAGGGACAGATACGCAGTATTTT
NA,TRBJ1-3,TRBV20-1,many,CSAAAIYPGNTIYF,TGCAGTGCAGCCGCCATTTACCCCGGAAACACCATATATTTT
TRBD2,TRBJ2-1,TRBV20-1,NA,CSARGSGTGSNEQFF,TGCAGTGCTAGAGGAAGCGGGACGGGTAGCAATGAGCAGTTCTTC
TRBD2,TRBJ2-5,TRBV7-9,many,CASSPSRLASQETQYF,TGTGCCAGCAGCCCATCGAGACTAGCTTCCCAAGAGACCCAGTACTTC
TRBD2,TRBJ2-7,TRBV7-8,NA,CASSLGGGREQYF,TGTGCCAGCAGCTTAGGGGGAGGGAGGGAGCAGTACTTC
TRBD2,TRBJ2-3,TRBV20-1,few,CSATNPSGRADGTQYF,TGCAGTGCTACCAACCCTAGCGGGAGGGCCGACGGTACGCAGTATTTT
NA,TRBJ2-3,TRBV7-2,many,CASSRQPLGTGTDTQYF,TGTGCCAGCAGCCGCCAGCCCCTTGGGACTGGCACAGATACGCAGTATTTT
NA,TRBJ2-3,TRBV7-2,many,CASSLLGDGTSTDTQYF,TGTGCCAGCAGCTTGCTGGGGGACGGAACTAGCACAGATACGCAGTATTTT
TRBD2,TRBJ2-7,TRBV7-2,many,CASSLQSGTSAHYEQYF,TGTGCCAGCAGCCTCCAATCCGGGACTAGCGCCCACTACGAGCAGTACTTC
TRBD1,TRBJ2-7,TRBV12-3/TRBV12-4,many,CASSPGTALYEQYF,TGTGCCAGCAGTCCCGGGACAGCCCTATACGAGCAGTACTTC
TRBD1,TRBJ1-1,TRBV29-1,NA,CSVERTGRMNTEAFF,TGCAGCGTTGAAAGGACAGGGAGGATGAACACTGAAGCTTTCTTT
NA,TRBJ1-6,TRBV12-3/TRBV12-4,many,CASSSRLLGNSPLHF,TGTGCCAGCAGTTCGCGACTCCTGGGAAACTCACCCCTCCACTTT
NA,TRBJ1-2,TRBV7-2,many,CASEVPPFQGYTF,TGTGCCAGCGAAGTTCCCCCCTTTCAGGGCTACACCTTC
TRBD2,TRBJ2-7,TRBV6-2/TRBV6-3,many,CASTIDGRAGYEQYF,TGTGCCAGCACTATTGACGGGAGGGCCGGCTACGAGCAGTACTTC
TRBD2,TRBJ2-3,TRBV7-2,many,CASSMGGFGMDTQYF,TGTGCCAGCAGCATGGGAGGGTTTGGAATGGATACGCAGTATTTT